This T cell receptor beta chain was observed in a study of blood T cell repertoires in COVID-19. About the study: Donors in the United States, Italy and Spain gave samples during acute or convalescent COVID-19. The cDNA or gDNA used as material had been derived from T cells, B-cell-depleted T cells, or PBMCs.

The germline CDR1 and CDR2 sequences are MNHEY and SVGAGI. The trim removed 6 bases at V and 4 bases at J, leaving 7 bases unmatched. The CDR3 has 14 amino acids. Up to 2 weeks before entering the study, exposed participants had met a COVID-19 case. Original analysis: Amplified reference gene primers provided the basis for estimating nucleated cell counts. TCRdb keeps only in-frame clones here, not all; method: immunoSEQ multiplex PCR. V and J calls and clone size follow that table, whereas D and trimming were derived from the DNA. The sample records around 270,000 clones, about 87% being singletons. The sequence was collected from a woman aged 40 to 50 who had been exposed to COVID-19. The rearrangement uses TRBV6-5 and TRBJ1-1; 8 bases are a match to TRBD1. Sequencing used PBMCs or T cells enriched from blood (not recorded which). The CDR3 DNA reads TGTGCCAGCAGAAGTTTTACAGGGGGCACTGAAGCTTTCTTT. It translates to CASRSFTGGTEAFF.